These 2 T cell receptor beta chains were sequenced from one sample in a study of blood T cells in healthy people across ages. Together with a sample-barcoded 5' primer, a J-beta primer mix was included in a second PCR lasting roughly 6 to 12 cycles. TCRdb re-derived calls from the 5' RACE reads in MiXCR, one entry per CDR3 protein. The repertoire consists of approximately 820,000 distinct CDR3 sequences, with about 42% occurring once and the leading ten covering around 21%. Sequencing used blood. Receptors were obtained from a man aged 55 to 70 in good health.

In DNA, the CDR3 is TGTGCCAGCAGATCGACAGGGGGCACCTATGGCTACACCTTC. This sequence encodes CASRSTGGTYGYTF. The chain carries TRBV27 and TRBJ1-2, with 10 bases fitting TRBD1. Germline loops: CDR1 MNHEY, CDR2 SMNVEV (reference sequence). The CDR3 has 14 residues. Germline trimming cut 6 bases from V and 4 bases from J; bases unmatched to any gene: 5.

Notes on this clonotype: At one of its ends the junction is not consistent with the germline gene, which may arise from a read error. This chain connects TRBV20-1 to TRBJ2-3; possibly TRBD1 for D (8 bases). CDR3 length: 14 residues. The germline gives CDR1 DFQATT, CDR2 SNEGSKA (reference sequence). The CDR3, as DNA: TGCGGTGCAGAACAGGGGGGGAGCACAGATACGCAGTATTTT. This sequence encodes CGAEQGGSTDTQYF.